This is a list of T cell receptor beta chains from one sample in a study of blood T cell repertoires in COVID-19. The table came from immunoSEQ multiplex PCR; TCRdb's copy has only in-frame clones and leaves some out. Found here are approximately 150,000 clones, 83% of them singletons; the top ten hold roughly 2%. Sequencing used peripheral blood. These receptor sequences come from a woman aged 80 or over with acute or convalescent COVID-19. Both conserved end residues are part of each CDR3. D genes are given only for firm matches. The size of a clone is reported for some rows only, either as once, few or many, or as a class for expanded clones.

TRBJ1-1 TRBD1 15 - TRBV9 TGTGCCAGCAGCGTAGCTGGGACAGGGGGGACTGAAGCTTTCTTT CASSVAGTGGTEAFF
TRBJ2-7 - 11 - TRBV30 TGTGCCTGGATGTGGGGGGACGAGCAGTACTTC CAWMWGDEQYF
TRBJ1-5 TRBD1 15 - TRBV2 TGTGCCAGCAGTCCGGACAGGGGAGTAGACCAGCCCCAGCATTTT CASSPDRGVDQPQHF
TRBJ2-3 TRBD1 15 - TRBV25-1 TGTGCCAGCAGTGCCGGGACAGGGGGCACAGATACGCAGTATTTT CASSAGTGGTDTQYF
TRBJ2-1 - 16 - TRBV21-1 TGTGCCAGCAGCGCCCAACAGGGAAATTATAGCAATGAGCAGTTCTTC CASSAQQGNYSNEQFF
TRBJ2-7 - 14 - TRBV5-1 TGCGCCAGCAGCTTTGGGGGGTCCTCCTACGAGCAGTACTTC CASSFGGSSYEQYF
TRBJ2-7 - 15 - TRBV3-1/TRBV3-2 TGTGCCAGCAGCCCCGGGGTGGGGGGCTCCTACGAGCAGTACTTC CASSPGVGGSYEQYF
TRBJ2-3 - 15 - TRBV9 TGTGCCAGCAGCGTAGGAGGGCTTAGGACAGATACGCAGTATTTT CASSVGGLRTDTQYF
TRBJ1-2 TRBD1 13 - TRBV7-2 TGTGCCAGCAGCTCCCGGACAGGGGAAGGCTACACCTTC CASSSRTGEGYTF
TRBJ1-2 TRBD1 20 - TRBV6-4 TGTGCCAGCAGTGACTCGGGGCGCCTGGGACAGGGGGGTTCTCGTCGGGGCTACACCTTC CASSDSGRLGQGGSRRGYTF
TRBJ1-1 TRBD1 14 - TRBV19 TGTGCCAGTACTCAGGGGGCCACGAACACTGAAGCTTTCTTT CASTQGATNTEAFF
TRBJ2-3 TRBD2 15 - TRBV9 TGTGCCAGCAGCGGGACTAGCGCCCCCACAGATACGCAGTATTTT CASSGTSAPTDTQYF
TRBJ1-5 TRBD1 15 few TRBV28 TGTGCCAGCAGTTTGGGGACAGGATACAATCAGCCCCAGCATTTT CASSLGTGYNQPQHF